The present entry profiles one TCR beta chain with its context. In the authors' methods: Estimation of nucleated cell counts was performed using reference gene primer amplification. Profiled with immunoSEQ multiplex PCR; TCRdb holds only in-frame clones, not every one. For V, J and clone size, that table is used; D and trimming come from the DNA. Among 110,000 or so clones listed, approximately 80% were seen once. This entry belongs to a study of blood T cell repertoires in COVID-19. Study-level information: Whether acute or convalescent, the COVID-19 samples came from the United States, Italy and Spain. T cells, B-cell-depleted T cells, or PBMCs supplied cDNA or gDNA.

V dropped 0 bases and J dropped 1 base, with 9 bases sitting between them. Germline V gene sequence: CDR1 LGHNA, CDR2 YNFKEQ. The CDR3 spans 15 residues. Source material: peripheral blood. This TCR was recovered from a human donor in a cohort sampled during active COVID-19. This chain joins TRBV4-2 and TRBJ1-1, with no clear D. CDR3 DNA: TGTGCCAGCAGCCAAGATGGTAGTCGGAACACTGAAGCTTTCTTT. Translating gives CASSQDGSRNTEAFF.